The 32 T cell receptor beta chains below come from one sample, sequenced in a study of shared clonotypes between healthy human individuals. Sequenced by immunoSEQ multiplex PCR; TCRdb stores in-frame clones only, minus some. The sample has nearly 2 million clones; approximately 94% are singletons. Cells designated naive CD8 were CD45RO-negative and were positively selected for CCR7, with terminally differentiated effector memory CD45RA+ cells excluded. Material: naive CD8+ T cells sorted from blood. The receptors shown here come from a man aged 18 to 35 in good health.

A remark on this clone: This sample also contains other DNA sequences that code for the same CDR3. The CDR3 DNA reads TGTGCCAGCAGCGGGCCGGGACTAGCGAGCTACAATGAGCAGTTCTTC. Translated, it gives CASSGPGLASYNEQFF. V and J are TRBV9 and TRBJ2-1, with 10 bases that match TRBD2. The CDR3 runs 16 residues. CDR1 SGDLS and CDR2 YYNGEE come from the germline V gene. The trim removed 3 bases at V and 3 bases at J, leaving 6 bases unmatched.

V is TRBV6-5 and J is TRBJ2-7, with D perhaps TRBD1 or TRBD2 (5 bases each). V dropped 0 bases and J dropped 7 bases, with 13 bases sitting between them. The CDR3 runs 14 residues. The germline V gene encodes CDR1 MNHEY and CDR2 SVGAGI. CDR3 protein: CASSYSAREREQYF. As DNA, the CDR3 is TGTGCCAGCAGTTACTCCGCCAGGGAGCGGGAGCAGTACTTC.

The V call is TRBV23-1, the J call TRBJ1-2; D not resolved. TRBV23-1 is known as an ORF, though its function is uncertain. V lost 0 bases, J lost 3 bases, and 11 bases lay in between. CDR3 length equals 15 residues. For the CDR3, the DNA is TGCGCCAGCAGTCAATCGCCCCTAGCGGACTATGGCTACACCTTC. It yields the protein CASSQSPLADYGYTF.

V is TRBV29-1 and J is TRBJ2-1; D is undetermined. In germline, CDR1 is SQVTM, CDR2 ANQGSEA. Trimming removed 6 bases from V and 6 bases from J, with 12 bases in between. This CDR3 is 12 amino acids long. CDR3: CSVSRSSNEQFF. CDR3 nucleotide sequence: TGCAGCGTATCCCGCAGTAGCAATGAGCAGTTCTTC.

V and J are TRBV4-3 and TRBJ2-4, with a tentative D call TRBD2 (5 bases). The germline V and J ends were trimmed by 1 base and 1 base, with 11 bases remaining between them. This CDR3 spans 16 amino acids. The V gene's germline CDR1 is LGHNA and CDR2 YSLEER. CDR3 sequence: CASSQGKEAAKNIQYF. In DNA form, the CDR3 reads TGCGCCAGCAGCCAAGGAAAGGAGGCTGCCAAAAACATTCAGTACTTC.

The rearrangement uses TRBV30 and TRBJ2-7; a weak D match, TRBD2 (5 bases). This CDR3 is 14 amino acids long. V was clipped by 1 base and J by 2 bases, with 12 bases between them. The V gene's germline CDR1 is GTSNPN and CDR2 SVGIG (reference sequence). Here the CDR3 DNA reads TGTGCCTGGAGTGACGGGATAGGCGCCTACGAGCAGTACTTC. Translation: CAWSDGIGAYEQYF.

The genes are TRBV10-3 and TRBJ2-7; 10 nucleotides match TRBD1. The CDR3 runs 15 residues. Germline loops: CDR1 ENHRY, CDR2 SYGVKD. J gave up 5 bases and V 3 bases, and 7 bases lay outside the gene matches. The CDR3 sequence: CAISEVWDRGNEQYF. The DNA of the CDR3 is TGTGCCATCAGTGAAGTGTGGGACAGGGGAAACGAGCAGTACTTC.

The chain combines TRBV4-2 with TRBJ2-6; D gene uncertain. The CDR3 consists of 18 residues. Trimming took off 0 bases at V and 2 bases at J, with 14 bases between the two ends. Germline V gene lookup returns CDR1 LGHNA and CDR2 YNFKEQ. The CDR3 DNA is TGTGCCAGCAGCCAAGATCCGACCCCCAGTACTGGGGCCAACGTCCTGACTTTC. Encoded protein: CASSQDPTPSTGANVLTF.

The chain combines TRBV6-5 with TRBJ2-5; 10 bases fit TRBD1. With 6 bases clipped from V and 4 bases from J, the junction kept 11 bases outside the gene matches. The CDR3 is 16 amino acids. Germline V gives CDR1 MNHEY, CDR2 SVGAGI. Here the CDR3 reads CASSYRWDRGRETQYF. CDR3 bases: TGTGCCAGCAGCTACAGATGGGACAGGGGCCGAGAGACCCAGTACTTC.

This chain joins TRBV7-9 and TRBJ1-3; D perhaps matches TRBD1 (5 bases). V dropped 4 bases and J dropped 4 bases, with 11 bases sitting between them. This CDR3 spans 14 amino acids. In germline, CDR1 is SEHNR, CDR2 FQNEAQ (reference sequence). DNA of the CDR3: TGTGCCAGCAGCTCATTGACAGTGGGAAACACCATATATTTT. Amino acid sequence: CASSSLTVGNTIYF.

The gene calls are TRBV27 and TRBJ1-2, with TRBD1 identical over 7 bases. The CDR3 consists of 14 residues. Looked up from germline, CDR1 is MNHEY and CDR2 is SMNVEV (reference sequence). The junction had 11 bases not matched to a gene; V was cut back by 5 bases and J by 8 bases. CDR3 sequence (DNA): TGTGCCAGCAGTATTGACAGGGCGGGGAACGGCTACACCTTC. As protein: CASSIDRAGNGYTF.

In its sample, this clone was seen once. The chain links TRBV28 to TRBJ2-7; no reliable D call. The CDR3 length is 15 residues. Trimming shortened V by 5 bases and J by 0 bases, and 14 bases separated the two germline ends. CDR1 is MDHEN, CDR2 SYDVKM, per germline. The CDR3 here is CASSPRTVSSYEQYF. The CDR3, as DNA: TGTGCCAGCAGTCCCCGTACGGTCAGCTCCTACGAGCAGTACTTC.

The chain employs TRBV4-1 and TRBJ2-2; D uncertain. The V gene's germline CDR1 is MGHRA and CDR2 YSYEKL. The germline V and J ends were trimmed by 4 bases and 3 bases, with 6 bases remaining between them. The CDR3 loop spans 13 amino acids. The CDR3 DNA sequence: TGCGCCAGCAGCCTCTTCCACACCGGGGAGCTGTTTTTT. Translation gives CASSLFHTGELFF.

This clone is a singleton in its sample. The J gene is TRBJ1-4, the V gene TRBV6-1; tentative D call: TRBD1 (5 bases). This CDR3 contains 14 residues. V dropped 8 bases and J dropped 2 bases, with 12 bases sitting between them. The germline V gene has CDR1 MNHNS and CDR2 SASEGT. The CDR3 region has the DNA TGTGCCAGCGGGTTAAAGGGGACTAATGAAAAACTGTTTTTT. This sequence encodes CASGLKGTNEKLFF.

The chain links TRBV19 to TRBJ1-2; D uncertain. This CDR3 contains 11 residues. CDR1 LNHDA and CDR2 SQIVND come from the germline V gene (reference sequence). Trimming took 11 bases from V and 13 from J, leaving 20 bases between them. The CDR3: CAPLAGANLTF. CDR3 nucleotides: TGTGCCCCCTTGGCGGGAGCCAATCTCACCTTC.

The V and J genes are TRBV5-4 and TRBJ2-7, with unresolved D. V was clipped by 0 bases and J by 6 bases, with 10 bases between them. Germline V gene lookup returns CDR1 SGHNT and CDR2 YYREEE (reference sequence). This CDR3 is 13 amino acids long. In DNA, the CDR3 is TGTGCCAGCAGCTTGGCGGCCAGAAGCGAGCAGTACTTC. Encoded protein: CASSLAARSEQYF.

This chain links TRBV5-1 with TRBJ2-3, with 12 bases lining up with TRBD2. The CDR3 runs 15 residues. CDR1 is SGHRS, CDR2 YFSETQ, per germline. V gave up 4 bases and J gave up 3 bases; unmatched junction bases: 3. The CDR3 here is CASSTTSGRTDTQYF. The CDR3 region has the DNA TGCGCCAGCAGCACTACTAGCGGGAGGACAGATACGCAGTATTTT.

This chain connects TRBV7-2 to TRBJ2-3; 9 bases line up with TRBD2. The CDR3 consists of 15 residues. Unmatched junction bases numbered 1, after V lost 2 bases and J lost 1 base. Germline V gene sequence: CDR1 SGHTA, CDR2 FQGNSA. CDR3 DNA sequence: TGTGCCAGCAGCTTAATAGCGGGGGGCACAGATACGCAGTATTTT. It yields the protein CASSLIAGGTDTQYF.

The chain couples TRBV2 to TRBJ2-7; no clear D gene. The V end lost 10 bases, the J end lost 3 bases, and 16 bases lay between the germline ends. Germline lookup yields CDR1 SNHLY and CDR2 FYNNEI. The CDR3 length is 13 residues. CDR3 protein: CAIPGSLGYEQYF. The CDR3 DNA follows: TGTGCCATACCCGGGTCCCTTGGCTACGAGCAGTACTTC.

The chain joins TRBV5-6 to TRBJ2-7, with D possibly TRBD2 on 7 matching bases. V was pared by 0 bases and J by 2 bases, with 12 bases between. Germline-derived CDR1 and CDR2 are SGHDT and YYEEEE. The CDR3 totals 15 residues. Here the CDR3 reads CASSLVGGRPYEQYF. The CDR3 coding sequence is TGTGCCAGCAGCTTGGTCGGGGGGCGCCCCTACGAGCAGTACTTC.

This clone was seen once. This chain uses TRBV19 with TRBJ2-5; D possibly matches TRBD1 or TRBD2 (6 bases each). V was trimmed by 3 bases and J by 2 bases, leaving 13 bases between them. Per germline, CDR1 LNHDA and CDR2 SQIVND (reference sequence). CDR3 size: 15 residues. CDR3 nucleotide sequence: TGTGCCAGTAGTATTGGAGGGACAACTCAAGAGACCCAGTACTTC. Translating gives CASSIGGTTQETQYF.

This chain links TRBV11-3 with TRBJ2-5; no firm D call. Trimming stripped 0 bases from V and 5 bases from J, with 7 bases between. The CDR3 consists of 13 residues. From germline, CDR1 is SGHNT and CDR2 YENEEA. The CDR3 reads CASSLESWETQYF. The CDR3 nucleotides are TGTGCCAGCAGCTTAGAATCGTGGGAGACCCAGTACTTC.

The V and J genes are TRBV5-5 and TRBJ2-1; D not resolved. CDR3 length equals 12 residues. V was shortened by 1 base and J by 5 bases, with 4 bases between the two germline ends. CDR1 and CDR2 from the germline V gene are SGHKS and YYEKEE (reference sequence). The CDR3 region is CASSLKDNEQFF. As DNA, the CDR3 is TGTGCCAGCAGCTTGAAGGACAATGAGCAGTTCTTC. Full variable domain (missing parts from reference TRBV5-5 and TRBJ2-1): DAGVTQSPTHLIKTRGQQVTLRCSPISGHKSVSWYQQVLGQGPQFIFQYYEKEERGRGNFPDRFSARQFPNYSSELNVNALLLGDSALYLCASSLKDNEQFFGPGTRLTVL.

The rearrangement joins TRBV5-6 to TRBJ1-1; D is possibly TRBD1 (6 bases). Deletions cut 0 bases from V and 8 bases from J, with 8 bases between. CDR1 is SGHDT, CDR2 YYEEEE, per germline. The CDR3 spans 12 residues. CDR3 coding DNA: TGTGCCAGCAGCTTGGTCGGACAGGAAGCTTTCTTT. This encodes CASSLVGQEAFF.

The rearrangement joins TRBV5-4 to TRBJ2-1, with no clear D. The CDR3 extends over 15 amino acids. CDR1 and CDR2 (germline): SGHNT, YYREEE (reference sequence). Between the trimmed V and J ends, which lost 4 bases and 4 bases, there was a span of 15 bases. The chain's CDR3 is CASSPGLSSYNEQFF. The CDR3 nucleotides read TGTGCCAGCAGCCCCGGGCTGTCTTCATACAATGAGCAGTTCTTC.

This clone was seen a handful of times. The rearrangement uses TRBV7-8 and TRBJ2-1, with 14 bases identical to TRBD2. Germline trimming cut 5 bases from V and 0 bases from J; bases unmatched to any gene: 6. The CDR3 is made up of 18 amino acids. Per germline, CDR1 SGHVS and CDR2 FQNEAQ. The CDR3 DNA reads as TGTGCCAGCAGCCTATCCGGGACTAGCGGGGGCTCCTACAATGAGCAGTTCTTC. This codes for CASSLSGTSGGSYNEQFF.

The chain links TRBV5-6 to TRBJ1-2; tentative D call: TRBD1 (5 bases). The CDR3 has 14 residues. Germline V gene lookup returns CDR1 SGHDT and CDR2 YYEEEE. Trimming took off 0 bases at V and 0 bases at J, with 6 bases between the two ends. Here the CDR3 DNA reads TGTGCCAGCAGCTTGGAGGGGTCTAACTATGGCTACACCTTC. It encodes CASSLEGSNYGYTF.

V usage is TRBV11-3 and J usage is TRBJ2-3; 8 bases fit TRBD1. The junction had 11 bases not matched to a gene; V was cut back by 5 bases and J by 4 bases. The CDR3 covers 16 residues. Germline CDR1 is SGHNT and CDR2 is YENEEA. CDR3 sequence reads: CASSPRGTGKADTQYF. In DNA form, the CDR3 reads TGTGCCAGCAGCCCGCGCGGGACAGGAAAGGCAGATACGCAGTATTTT.

This clone was detected only once. The chain is built from TRBV13 and TRBJ2-7; TRBD1 matches at 7 bases. The V and J ends lost 9 bases and 4 bases, in that order; junction bases with no gene match: 12. The CDR3 length is 14 residues. Germline V CDR1 and CDR2: PRHDT, FYEKMQ (reference sequence). The CDR3 loop reads CASGSGTDYYEQYF. The CDR3 nucleotides are TGTGCCAGTGGGTCGGGGACAGACTATTACGAGCAGTACTTC.

The V call is TRBV7-8, the J call TRBJ2-3; 8 bases match TRBD1. Germline V CDR1 and CDR2: SGHVS, FQNEAQ. The CDR3 contains 21 residues. With V trimmed by 1 base and J by 1 base, 19 bases remained unmatched. The CDR3 DNA follows: TGTGCCAGCAGCTTAGTTTTGGCAGGGGGCCATCTTGGTCCAGGCACAGATACGCAGTATTTT. It is translated as CASSLVLAGGHLGPGTDTQYF.

A word on this clone: This specimen includes other DNA sequences encoding the same CDR3. The chain combines TRBV14 with TRBJ2-5, with no clear D. Trimming removed 0 bases at V and 7 bases at J, with 6 bases between. Germline V gene lookup returns CDR1 SGHDN and CDR2 FVKESK. The CDR3 has 12 residues. This CDR3 reads CASSQDLWTQYF. The CDR3 DNA follows: TGTGCCAGCAGCCAAGATCTATGGACCCAGTACTTC.

Points on this clone: Other nucleotide sequences in the sample specify the same CDR3. The chain uses TRBV7-2 and TRBJ2-7, with TRBD1 as a possible D gene (5 bases). The CDR3 runs 13 residues. V was shortened by 3 bases and J by 2 bases, with 8 bases between the two germline ends. Germline CDR1 is SGHTA and CDR2 is FQGNSA. The CDR3 loop reads CASSFRVPYEQYF. In DNA form, the CDR3 reads TGTGCCAGCAGCTTCAGGGTGCCCTACGAGCAGTACTTC.